Presented here are 15 T cell receptor beta chains from one specimen sequenced in a study of early T cells in non-severe SARS-CoV-2 infection. Each CDR3 protein is one row after TCRdb ran MiXCR on the 5' RACE reads. The sample gives 75,000 to 90,000 distinct CDR3 sequences, around 6% of which show up once; less than 8% is in the top ten. The specimen sequenced was whole blood. The receptors shown here come from an adult who was a healthcare worker with PCR-confirmed SARS-CoV-2 infection or an uninfected control (not recorded which).

This clonotype was seen at least ten times. The chain carries TRBV20-1 and TRBJ1-1; 7 bases are shared with TRBD1. Germline V CDR1 and CDR2: DFQATT, SNEGSKA (reference sequence). Trimming cost V 0 bases and J 4 bases; bases outside gene matches: 5. The CDR3 spans 14 residues. For the CDR3, the DNA is TGCAGTGCTAGAGACCCGACAGGGTCCACTGAAGCTTTCTTT. Translated: CSARDPTGSTEAFF.

The sample holds many counts of this clonotype. The chain is built from TRBV19 and TRBJ1-5; D unresolved. Trimming took 2 bases from V and 2 from J, leaving 10 bases between them. This CDR3 spans 15 amino acids. Per the germline V gene, CDR1 is LNHDA and CDR2 is SQIVND (reference sequence). The CDR3 sequence is CASSITPAGNQPQHF. The CDR3 DNA follows: TGTGCCAGTAGTATAACGCCGGCTGGCAATCAGCCCCAGCATTTT.

This clonotype came up many times. The chain couples TRBV5-5 to TRBJ2-5; the D is unclear. The germline CDR1 and CDR2 sequences are SGHKS and YYEKEE (reference sequence). CDR3 length: 12 residues. With 3 bases removed from V and 7 bases from J, the gap between germline ends came to 10 bases. This CDR3 is CASSSQSGTQYF. The CDR3 DNA sequence: TGTGCCAGCAGCTCCCAATCAGGGACCCAGTACTTC.

The V call is TRBV6-1, the J call TRBJ1-4; no firm D call. The V gene lost 1 base and the J gene lost 8 bases, with 14 bases spanning the gap. The CDR3 is 15 residues long. Germline V gene data show CDR1 as MNHNS and CDR2 as SASEGT. The CDR3 loop reads CASSEEGLLNEKLFF. In DNA form, the CDR3 reads TGTGCCAGCAGTGAAGAAGGCCTCCTCAACGAAAAACTGTTTTTT.

This clonotype was seen many times. The rearrangement joins TRBV4-3 to TRBJ2-3; no firm D call. CDR1 is LGHNA and CDR2 is YSLEER in the germline V gene. CDR3 length: 15 amino acids. V was pared by 1 base and J by 2 bases, with 10 bases between. CDR3 amino acids: CASSQAGNPTDTQYF. The CDR3 DNA is TGCGCCAGCAGCCAAGCAGGCAACCCCACAGATACGCAGTATTTT.

At least ten counts were recorded for this clonotype. In nucleotides, the CDR3 is TGTGCCAGCAGCCAAGATCGCTGGGATAGGGGCTACACCTTC. Its protein is CASSQDRWDRGYTF. This sequence joins TRBV3-1 and TRBJ1-2; D not certain. With 0 bases removed from V and 8 bases from J, the gap between germline ends came to 13 bases. Germline V gene lookup returns CDR1 LGHDT and CDR2 YNNKEL (reference sequence). The CDR3 is 14 amino acids.

In the case of this clonotype: A read error may explain this, as a much larger clone is one base away. This chain uses TRBV5-1 with TRBJ2-7; D gene ambiguous. Germline CDR1 and CDR2: SGHRS and YFSETQ. There are 12 residues in the CDR3. The V and J ends lost 6 bases and 0 bases respectively, with 7 bases between them. This chain's CDR3 is CASNESSYEQYF. The CDR3 region has the DNA TGCGCCAGCAACGAAAGCTCCTACGAGCAGTACTTC.

This clonotype was found many times. CDR3 bases: TGTGCCAGCAGCAATCCCAATGAGCAGTTCTTC. It codes for CASSNPNEQFF. The chain combines TRBV12-3 or TRBV12-4 with TRBJ2-1, with unresolved D. V was shortened by 6 bases and J by 6 bases, with 6 bases between the two germline ends. This CDR3 has 11 residues.

V is TRBV18 and J is TRBJ2-7; possible D gene TRBD1, 5 bases. This CDR3 has 13 residues. V lost 1 base, J lost 4 bases, and 8 bases lay in between. Germline V gene lookup returns CDR1 KGHSH and CDR2 LQKENI. DNA for the CDR3: TGTGCCAGCTCACCACGACAGCCTTACGAGCAGTACTTC. This sequence encodes CASSPRQPYEQYF.

The gene calls are TRBV18 and TRBJ2-5; D is uncertain. Trimming removed 4 bases from V and 2 bases from J, with 14 bases in between. CDR1 and CDR2 from the germline V gene are KGHSH and LQKENI. This CDR3 is built from 15 residues. CDR3: CASSQEQAPQETQYF. CDR3 bases: TGTGCCAGCTCACAGGAGCAGGCTCCACAAGAGACCCAGTACTTC.

The chain recombines TRBV20-1 with TRBJ2-1; D is unresolved. Trimming stripped 4 bases from V and 8 bases from J, with 18 bases between. The CDR3 runs to 14 residues. CDR1 and CDR2 from the germline V gene are DFQATT and SNEGSKA (reference sequence). The CDR3 sequence: CSATPRDKTYEQFF. The CDR3 DNA follows: TGCAGTGCTACCCCTCGAGACAAAACCTATGAGCAGTTCTTC.

This clonotype turned up a few times. This chain links TRBV25-1 with TRBJ1-2, with 8 bases fitting TRBD1. Germline CDR1 and CDR2: MGHDK and SYGVNS. CDR3 length equals 15 residues. V gave up 3 bases and J gave up 5 bases; unmatched junction bases: 8. CDR3 residues: CASSDQGQGVYGYTF. CDR3 DNA sequence: TGTGCCAGCAGTGATCAAGGACAGGGCGTATATGGCTACACCTTC.

The V and J genes are TRBV28 and TRBJ2-5; a weak D match, TRBD2 (6 bases). Germline V lookup: CDR1 MDHEN, CDR2 SYDVKM. Trimming shortened V by 5 bases and J by 5 bases, and 12 bases separated the two germline ends. This CDR3 spans 13 amino acids. DNA for the CDR3: TGTGCCAGCAGTCACGGGGCGGGGGAGACCCAGTACTTC. Protein product: CASSHGAGETQYF.

The rearrangement links TRBV11-2 to TRBJ2-3; 10 bases align to TRBD2. J was trimmed by 2 bases and V by 5 bases; bases with no gene match: 7. In germline, CDR1 is SGHAT, CDR2 FQNNGV. CDR3 length equals 16 residues. This CDR3 is CASSLRTSGHTDTQYF. CDR3 sequence (DNA): TGTGCCAGCAGCCTCCGGACTAGCGGACACACAGATACGCAGTATTTT.

The chain combines TRBV3-1 with TRBJ1-6; D is perhaps TRBD1 (6 bases). Germline-derived CDR1 and CDR2 are LGHDT and YNNKEL (reference sequence). With 0 bases removed from V and 7 bases from J, the gap between germline ends came to 16 bases. The CDR3 consists of 17 residues. The CDR3 bases are TGTGCCAGCAGCCAAGATTCGGCGGGGGGGCCCAATTCACCCCTCCACTTT. Its protein is CASSQDSAGGPNSPLHF.